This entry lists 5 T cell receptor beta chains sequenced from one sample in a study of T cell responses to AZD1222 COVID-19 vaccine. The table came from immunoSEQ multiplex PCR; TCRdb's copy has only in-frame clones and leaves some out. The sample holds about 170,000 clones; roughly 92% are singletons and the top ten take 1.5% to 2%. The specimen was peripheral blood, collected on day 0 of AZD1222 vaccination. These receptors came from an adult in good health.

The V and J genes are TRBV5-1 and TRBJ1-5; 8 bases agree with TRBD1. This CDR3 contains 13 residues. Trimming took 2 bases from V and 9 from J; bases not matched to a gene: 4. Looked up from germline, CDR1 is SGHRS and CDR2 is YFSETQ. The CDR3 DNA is TGCGCCAGCAGCTTAGGACAGGGACTGCCCCAGCATTTT. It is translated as CASSLGQGLPQHF.

The CDR3 protein is CASSSFSSRYGYTF. The CDR3 bases are TGTGCCAGCAGCTCCTTTAGCAGCCGCTATGGCTACACCTTC. The J gene is TRBJ1-2, the V gene TRBV7-9; no clear D gene. The V gene lost 4 bases and the J gene lost 4 bases, with 13 bases spanning the gap. Per germline, CDR1 SEHNR and CDR2 FQNEAQ (reference sequence). The CDR3 covers 14 residues.

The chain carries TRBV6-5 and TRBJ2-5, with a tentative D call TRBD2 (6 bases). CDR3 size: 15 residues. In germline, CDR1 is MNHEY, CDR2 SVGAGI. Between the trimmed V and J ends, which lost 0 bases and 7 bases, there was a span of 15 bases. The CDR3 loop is CASSYSRTNHGTQYF. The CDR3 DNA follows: TGTGCCAGCAGTTACTCTAGGACTAATCACGGGACCCAGTACTTC.

CDR3 amino acids: CASSQGLYNSPLHF. CDR3 sequence (DNA): TGTGCCAGCAGCCAAGGACTCTATAATTCACCCCTCCACTTT. This rearrangement joins TRBV3-1 (or the pseudogene TRBV3-2) to TRBJ1-6; D not resolved. Germline loops: CDR1 LGHDT, CDR2 YNNKEL (reference sequence). V lost 1 base, J lost 3 bases, and 4 bases lay in between. CDR3 length equals 14 residues.

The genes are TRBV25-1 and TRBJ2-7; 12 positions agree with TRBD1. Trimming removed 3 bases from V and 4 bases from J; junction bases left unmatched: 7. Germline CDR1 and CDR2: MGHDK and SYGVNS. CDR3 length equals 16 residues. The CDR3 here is CASSDPRDRGRYEQYF. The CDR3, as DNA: TGTGCCAGCAGTGATCCCAGGGACAGGGGGCGTTACGAGCAGTACTTC.